This TCR beta chain was documented in a study of T cell responses to AZD1222 COVID-19 vaccine. The CDR3 covers 15 residues. V was shortened by 0 bases and J by 2 bases, with 9 bases between the two germline ends. CDR1 SGHRS and CDR2 YFSETQ come from the germline V gene. The repertoire was sequenced with immunoSEQ multiplex PCR; TCRdb's copy has only in-frame clones and lacks some. Here the sample spans fewer than 150,000 clones, 85% to 90% being singletons. This sequence joins TRBV5-1 and TRBJ1-5; D is unresolved. The sequencing here drew on peripheral blood, taken on day 0 of AZD1222 vaccination. The TCR was taken from an adult in good health. CDR3 in amino acids: CASSLGGSGNQPQHF. The DNA for the CDR3 is TGCGCCAGCAGCTTGGGAGGTTCCGGCAATCAGCCCCAGCATTTT.